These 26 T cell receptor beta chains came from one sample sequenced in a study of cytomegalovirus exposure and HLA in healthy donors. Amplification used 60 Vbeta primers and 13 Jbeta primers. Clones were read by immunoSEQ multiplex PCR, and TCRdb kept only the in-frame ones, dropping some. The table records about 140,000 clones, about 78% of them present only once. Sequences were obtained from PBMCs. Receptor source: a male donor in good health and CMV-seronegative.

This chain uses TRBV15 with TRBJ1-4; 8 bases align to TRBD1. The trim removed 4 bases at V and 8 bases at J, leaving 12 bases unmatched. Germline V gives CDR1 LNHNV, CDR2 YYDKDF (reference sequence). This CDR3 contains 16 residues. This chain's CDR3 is CATSISWTGQLEKLFF. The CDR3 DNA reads TGTGCCACCAGCATCTCGTGGACAGGGCAGCTAGAAAAACTGTTTTTT.

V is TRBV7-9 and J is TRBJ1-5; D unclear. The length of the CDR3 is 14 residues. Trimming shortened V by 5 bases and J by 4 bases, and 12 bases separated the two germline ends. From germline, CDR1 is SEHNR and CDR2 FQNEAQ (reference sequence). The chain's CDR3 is CASSPGSSNQPQHF. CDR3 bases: TGTGCCAGCAGCCCTGGCTCATCTAATCAGCCCCAGCATTTT.

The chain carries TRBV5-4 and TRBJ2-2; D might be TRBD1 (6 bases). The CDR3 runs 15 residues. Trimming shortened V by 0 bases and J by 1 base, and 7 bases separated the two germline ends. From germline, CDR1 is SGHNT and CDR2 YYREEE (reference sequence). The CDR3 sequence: CASSLAGQNTGELFF. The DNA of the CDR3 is TGTGCCAGCAGCTTGGCGGGACAGAACACCGGGGAGCTGTTTTTT. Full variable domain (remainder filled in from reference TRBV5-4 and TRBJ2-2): ETGVTQSPTHLIKTRGQQVTLRCSSQSGHNTVSWYQQALGQGPQFIFQYYREEENGRGNFPPRFSGLQFPNYSSELNVNALELDDSALYLCASSLAGQNTGELFFGEGSRLTVL.

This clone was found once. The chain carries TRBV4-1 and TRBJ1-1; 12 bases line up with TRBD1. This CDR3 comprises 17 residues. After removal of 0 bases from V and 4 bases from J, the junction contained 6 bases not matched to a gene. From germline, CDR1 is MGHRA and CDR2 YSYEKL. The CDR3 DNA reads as TGCGCCAGCAGCCAAGATCCGGGACAGGGGGCGGGCACTGAAGCTTTCTTT. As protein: CASSQDPGQGAGTEAFF.

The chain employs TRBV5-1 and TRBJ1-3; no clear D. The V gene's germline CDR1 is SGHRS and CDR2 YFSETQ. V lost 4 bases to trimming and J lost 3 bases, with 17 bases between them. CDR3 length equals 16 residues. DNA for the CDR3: TGCGCCAGCAGCCCCCTGTCATCGGGTATTGGAAACACCATATATTTT. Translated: CASSPLSSGIGNTIYF. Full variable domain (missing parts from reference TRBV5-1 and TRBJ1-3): KAGVTQTPRYLIKTRGQQVTLSCSPISGHRSVSWYQQTPGQGLQFLFEYFSETQRNKGNFPGRFSGRQFSNSRSEMNVSTLELGDSALYLCASSPLSSGIGNTIYFGEGSWLTVV.

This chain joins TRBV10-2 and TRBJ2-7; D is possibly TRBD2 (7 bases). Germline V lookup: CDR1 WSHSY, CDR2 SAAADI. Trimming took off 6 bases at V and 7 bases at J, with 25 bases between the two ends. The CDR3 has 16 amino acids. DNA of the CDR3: TGCGCCAGCAGGGCCAATAGCGGAGGGGGAGGGGGGGAGCAGTACTTC. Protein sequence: CASRANSGGGGGEQYF.

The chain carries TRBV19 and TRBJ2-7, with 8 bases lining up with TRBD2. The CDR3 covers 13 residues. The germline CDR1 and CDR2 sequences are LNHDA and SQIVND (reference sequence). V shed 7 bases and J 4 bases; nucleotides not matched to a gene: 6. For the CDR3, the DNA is TGTGCCAGTATCGGACGGGAGGGTTACGAGCAGTACTTC. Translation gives CASIGREGYEQYF.

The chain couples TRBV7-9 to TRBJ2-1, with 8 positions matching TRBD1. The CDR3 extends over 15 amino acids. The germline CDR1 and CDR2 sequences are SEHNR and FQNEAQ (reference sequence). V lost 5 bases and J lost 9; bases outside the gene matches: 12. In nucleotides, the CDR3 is TGTGCCAGCAGCCGGACAGGGTTAGGTAATGGTGAGCAGTTCTTC. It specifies CASSRTGLGNGEQFF.

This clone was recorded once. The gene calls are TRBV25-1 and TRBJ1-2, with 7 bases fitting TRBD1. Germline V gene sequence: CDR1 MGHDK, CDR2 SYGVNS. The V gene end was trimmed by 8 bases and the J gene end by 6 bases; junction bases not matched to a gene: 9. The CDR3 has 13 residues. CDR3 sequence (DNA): TGTGCCAGCGGGGAAAGGGGGCGAGATGGCTACACCTTC. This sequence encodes CASGERGRDGYTF.

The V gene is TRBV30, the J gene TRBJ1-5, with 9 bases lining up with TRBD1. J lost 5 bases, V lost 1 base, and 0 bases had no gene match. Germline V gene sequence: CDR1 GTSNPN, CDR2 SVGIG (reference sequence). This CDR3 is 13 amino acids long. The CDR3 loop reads CAWSGDRDQPQHF. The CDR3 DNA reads TGTGCCTGGAGTGGGGACAGGGATCAGCCCCAGCATTTT.

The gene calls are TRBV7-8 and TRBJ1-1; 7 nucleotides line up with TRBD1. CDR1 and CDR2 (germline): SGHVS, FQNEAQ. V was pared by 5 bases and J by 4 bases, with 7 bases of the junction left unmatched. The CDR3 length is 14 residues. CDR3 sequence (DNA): TGTGCCAGCAGCATTGACAGGGAGGTCACTGAAGCTTTCTTT. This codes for CASSIDREVTEAFF.

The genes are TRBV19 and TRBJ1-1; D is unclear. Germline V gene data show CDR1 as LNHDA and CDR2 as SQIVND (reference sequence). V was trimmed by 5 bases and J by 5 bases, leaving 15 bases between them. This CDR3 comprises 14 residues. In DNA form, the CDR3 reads TGTGCCAGTAGTCTGGTCAGGTTAGATACTGAAGCTTTCTTT. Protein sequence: CASSLVRLDTEAFF.

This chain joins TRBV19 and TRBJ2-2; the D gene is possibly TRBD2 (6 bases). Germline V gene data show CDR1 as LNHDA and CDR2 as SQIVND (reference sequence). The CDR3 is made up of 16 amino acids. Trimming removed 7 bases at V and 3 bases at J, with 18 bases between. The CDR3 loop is CASTKLGTRYTGELFF. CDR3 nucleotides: TGTGCCAGTACCAAACTCGGGACTCGATACACCGGGGAGCTGTTTTTT. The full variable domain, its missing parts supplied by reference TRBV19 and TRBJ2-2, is DGGITQSPKYLFRKEGQNVTLSCEQNLNHDAMYWYRQDPGQGLRLIYYSQIVNDFQKGDIAEGYSVSREKKESFPLTVTSAQKNPTAFYLCASTKLGTRYTGELFFGEGSRLTVL.

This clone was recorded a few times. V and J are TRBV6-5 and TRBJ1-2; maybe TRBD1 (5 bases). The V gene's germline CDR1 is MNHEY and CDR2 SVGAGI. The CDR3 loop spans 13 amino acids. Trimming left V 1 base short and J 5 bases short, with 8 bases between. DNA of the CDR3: TGTGCCAGCAGTTACTGGGGGGGATATGGCTACACCTTC. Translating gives CASSYWGGYGYTF.

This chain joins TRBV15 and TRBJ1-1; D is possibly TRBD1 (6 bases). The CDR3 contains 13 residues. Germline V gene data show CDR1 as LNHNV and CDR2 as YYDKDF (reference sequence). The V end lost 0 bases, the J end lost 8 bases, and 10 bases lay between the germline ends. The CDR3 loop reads CATSRDQGLEAFF. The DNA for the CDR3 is TGTGCCACCAGCAGAGATCAGGGGTTAGAAGCTTTCTTT. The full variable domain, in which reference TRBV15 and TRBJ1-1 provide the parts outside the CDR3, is DAMVIQNPRYQVTQFGKPVTLSCSQTLNHNVMYWYQQKSSQAPKLLFHYYDKDFNNEADTPDNFQSRRPNTSFCFLDIRSPGLGDTAMYLCATSRDQGLEAFFGQGTRLTVV.

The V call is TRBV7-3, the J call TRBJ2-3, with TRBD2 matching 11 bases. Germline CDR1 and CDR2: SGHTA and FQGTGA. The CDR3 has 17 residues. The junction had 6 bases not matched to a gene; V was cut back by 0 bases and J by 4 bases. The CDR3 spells CASSLTIAGGNPDTQYF. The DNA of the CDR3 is TGTGCCAGCAGCTTAACTATAGCGGGGGGGAACCCAGATACGCAGTATTTT.

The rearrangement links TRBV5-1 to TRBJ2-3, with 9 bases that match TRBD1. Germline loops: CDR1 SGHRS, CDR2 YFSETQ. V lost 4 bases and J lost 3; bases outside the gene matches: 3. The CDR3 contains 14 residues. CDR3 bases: TGCGCCAGCAGCCCGGGGACAGGGACAGATACGCAGTATTTT. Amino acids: CASSPGTGTDTQYF. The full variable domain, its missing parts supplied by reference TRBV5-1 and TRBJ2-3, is KAGVTQTPRYLIKTRGQQVTLSCSPISGHRSVSWYQQTPGQGLQFLFEYFSETQRNKGNFPGRFSGRQFSNSRSEMNVSTLELGDSALYLCASSPGTGTDTQYFGPGTRLTVL.

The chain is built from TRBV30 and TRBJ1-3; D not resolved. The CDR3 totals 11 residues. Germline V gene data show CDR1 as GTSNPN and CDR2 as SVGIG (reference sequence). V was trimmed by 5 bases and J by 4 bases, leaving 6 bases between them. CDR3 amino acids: CAWYKGNTIYF. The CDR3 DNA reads TGTGCCTGGTATAAAGGAAACACCATATATTTT.

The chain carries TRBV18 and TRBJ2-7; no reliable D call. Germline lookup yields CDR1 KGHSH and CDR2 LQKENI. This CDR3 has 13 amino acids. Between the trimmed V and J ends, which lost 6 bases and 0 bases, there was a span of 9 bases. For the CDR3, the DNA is TGTGCCAGCTCCCCTACAGTCTCCTACGAGCAGTACTTC. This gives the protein CASSPTVSYEQYF.

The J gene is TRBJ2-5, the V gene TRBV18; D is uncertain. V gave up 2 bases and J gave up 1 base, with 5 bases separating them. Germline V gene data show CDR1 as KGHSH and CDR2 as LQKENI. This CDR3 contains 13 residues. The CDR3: CASSPAVQETQYF. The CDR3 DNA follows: TGTGCCAGCTCACCAGCGGTCCAAGAGACCCAGTACTTC.

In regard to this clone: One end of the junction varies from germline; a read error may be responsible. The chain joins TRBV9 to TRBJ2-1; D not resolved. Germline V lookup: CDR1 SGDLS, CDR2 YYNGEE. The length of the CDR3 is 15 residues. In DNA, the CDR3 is TGTGCCAGCAGCGTAACAGTAAGCTCCTACAATGAGCAGCTCTTC. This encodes CASSVTVSSYNEQLF. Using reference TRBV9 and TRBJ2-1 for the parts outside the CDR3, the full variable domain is DSGVTQTPKHLITATGQRVTLRCSPRSGDLSVYWYQQSLDQGLQFLIQYYNGEERAKGNILERFSAQQFPDLHSELNLSSLELGDSALYFCASSVTVSSYNEQLFGPGTRLTVL.

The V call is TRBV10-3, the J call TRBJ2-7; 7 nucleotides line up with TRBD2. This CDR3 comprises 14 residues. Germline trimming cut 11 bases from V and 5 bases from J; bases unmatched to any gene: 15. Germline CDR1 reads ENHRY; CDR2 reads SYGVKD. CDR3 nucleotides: TGTGCCTGCGCCTCGACTAGCCGCTGGGACGAGCAGTACTTC. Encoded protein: CACASTSRWDEQYF.

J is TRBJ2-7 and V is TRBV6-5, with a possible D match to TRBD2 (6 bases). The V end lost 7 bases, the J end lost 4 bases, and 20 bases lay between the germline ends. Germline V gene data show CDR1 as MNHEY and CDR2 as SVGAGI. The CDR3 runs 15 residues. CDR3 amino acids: CASTTHTLARYEQYF. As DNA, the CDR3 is TGTGCCAGCACCACCCATACACTAGCTAGGTACGAGCAGTACTTC.

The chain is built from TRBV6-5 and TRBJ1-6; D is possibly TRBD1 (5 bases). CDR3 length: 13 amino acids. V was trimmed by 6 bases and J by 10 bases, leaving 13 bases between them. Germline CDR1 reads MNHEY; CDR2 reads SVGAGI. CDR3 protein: CASSPDSSSPLHF. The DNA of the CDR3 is TGTGCCAGCAGCCCAGACAGCAGCTCACCCCTCCACTTT.

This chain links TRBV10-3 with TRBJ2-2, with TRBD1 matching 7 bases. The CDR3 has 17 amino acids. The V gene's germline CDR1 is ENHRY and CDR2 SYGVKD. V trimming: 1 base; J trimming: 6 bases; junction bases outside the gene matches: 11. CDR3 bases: TGTGCCATCAGTGAGTGGAAGGGACAGCCCTCGGCCGGGGAGCTGTTTTTT. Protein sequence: CAISEWKGQPSAGELFF.

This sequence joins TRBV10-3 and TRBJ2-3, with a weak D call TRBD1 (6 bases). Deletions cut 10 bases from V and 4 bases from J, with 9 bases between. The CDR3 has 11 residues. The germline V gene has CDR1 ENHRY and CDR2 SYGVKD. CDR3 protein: CATTGSDTQYF. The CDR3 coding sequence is TGTGCCACCACAGGGTCAGATACGCAGTATTTT.